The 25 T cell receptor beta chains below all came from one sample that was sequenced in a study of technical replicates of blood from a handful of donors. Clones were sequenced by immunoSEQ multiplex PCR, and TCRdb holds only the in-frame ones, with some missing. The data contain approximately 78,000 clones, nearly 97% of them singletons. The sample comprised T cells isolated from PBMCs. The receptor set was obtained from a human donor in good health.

DNA for the CDR3: TGTGCCAGCAGTTACGGGACACAAGGTCACAATGAGCAGTTCTTC. Its translation is CASSYGTQGHNEQFF. V gene TRBV6-5 combines with J gene TRBJ2-1, with D possibly being TRBD1 (6 bases). Germline V lookup: CDR1 MNHEY, CDR2 SVGAGI. This CDR3 is 15 amino acids long. V lost 2 bases to trimming and J lost 5 bases, with 13 bases between them.

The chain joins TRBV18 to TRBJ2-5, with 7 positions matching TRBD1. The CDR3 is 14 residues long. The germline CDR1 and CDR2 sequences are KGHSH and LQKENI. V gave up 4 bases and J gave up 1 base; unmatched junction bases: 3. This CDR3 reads CASSRGQAQETQYF. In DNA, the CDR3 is TGTGCCAGCTCACGCGGACAGGCCCAAGAGACCCAGTACTTC.

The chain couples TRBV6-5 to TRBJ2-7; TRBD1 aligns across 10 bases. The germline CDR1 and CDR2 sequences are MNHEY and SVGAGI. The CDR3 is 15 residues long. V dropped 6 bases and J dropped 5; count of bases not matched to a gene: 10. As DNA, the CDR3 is TGTGCCAGCAGGACTCCGGGACAGGGGTCCAACGAGCAGTACTTC. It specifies CASRTPGQGSNEQYF.

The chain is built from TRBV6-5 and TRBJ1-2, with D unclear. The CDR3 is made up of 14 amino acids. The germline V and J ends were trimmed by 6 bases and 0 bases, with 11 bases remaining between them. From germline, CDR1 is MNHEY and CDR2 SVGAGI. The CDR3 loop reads CASRGVYANYGYTF. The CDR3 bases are TGTGCCAGCAGGGGCGTTTACGCTAACTATGGCTACACCTTC.

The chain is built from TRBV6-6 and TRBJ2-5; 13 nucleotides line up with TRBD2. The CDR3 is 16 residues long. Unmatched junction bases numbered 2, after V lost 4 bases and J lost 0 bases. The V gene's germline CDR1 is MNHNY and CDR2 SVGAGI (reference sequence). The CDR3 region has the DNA TGTGCCAGCAGTTCGACTAGCGGGAGGTACCAAGAGACCCAGTACTTC. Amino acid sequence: CASSSTSGRYQETQYF.

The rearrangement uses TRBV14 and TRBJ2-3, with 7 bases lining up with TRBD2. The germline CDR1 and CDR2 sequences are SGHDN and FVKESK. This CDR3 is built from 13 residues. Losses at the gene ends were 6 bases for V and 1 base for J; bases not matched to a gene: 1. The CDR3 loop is CASSRGGTDTQYF. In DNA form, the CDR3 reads TGTGCCAGCAGTCGGGGGGGCACAGATACGCAGTATTTT. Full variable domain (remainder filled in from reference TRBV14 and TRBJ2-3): EAGVTQFPSHSVIEKGQTVTLRCDPISGHDNLYWYRRVMGKEIKFLLHFVKESKQDESGMPNNRFLAERTGGTYSTLKVQPAELEDSGVYFCASSRGGTDTQYFGPGTRLTVL.

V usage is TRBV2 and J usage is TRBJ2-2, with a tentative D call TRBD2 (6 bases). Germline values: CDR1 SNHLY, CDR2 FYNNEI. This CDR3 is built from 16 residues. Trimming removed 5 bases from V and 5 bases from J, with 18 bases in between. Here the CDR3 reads CASSYLRRRETGELFF. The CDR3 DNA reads TGTGCCAGCAGTTACCTCCGGAGGCGGGAAACCGGGGAGCTGTTTTTT.

CDR3 DNA sequence: TGTGCCAGCATTGGGTCCGGGACTAGGGGAGATACGCAGTATTTT. Amino acid sequence: CASIGSGTRGDTQYF. The chain joins TRBV7-9 to TRBJ2-3; 8 bases are a match to TRBD2. The V and J ends lost 7 bases and 5 bases, in that order; junction bases with no gene match: 11. This CDR3 spans 15 amino acids. Germline lookup yields CDR1 SEHNR and CDR2 FQNEAQ (reference sequence).

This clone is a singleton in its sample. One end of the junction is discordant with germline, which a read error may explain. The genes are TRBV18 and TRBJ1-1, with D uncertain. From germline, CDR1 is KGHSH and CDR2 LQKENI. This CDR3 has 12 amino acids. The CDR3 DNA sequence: TGTGCCAGCTCACCAGAGGAGGCGAAAGCTTACTTT. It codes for CASSPEEAKAYF. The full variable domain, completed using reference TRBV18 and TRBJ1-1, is NAGVMQNPRHLVRRRGQEARLRCSPMKGHSHVYWYRQLPEEGLKFMVYLQKENIIDESGMPKERFSAEFPKEGPSILRIQQVVRGDSAAYFCASSPEEAKAYFGQGTRLTVV.

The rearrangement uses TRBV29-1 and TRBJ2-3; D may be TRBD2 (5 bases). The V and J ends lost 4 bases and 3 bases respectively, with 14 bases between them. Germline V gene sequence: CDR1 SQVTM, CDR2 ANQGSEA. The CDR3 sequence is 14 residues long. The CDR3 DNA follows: TGCAGCGTTGTCTTTATAGCGTTGACAGATACGCAGTATTTT. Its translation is CSVVFIALTDTQYF.

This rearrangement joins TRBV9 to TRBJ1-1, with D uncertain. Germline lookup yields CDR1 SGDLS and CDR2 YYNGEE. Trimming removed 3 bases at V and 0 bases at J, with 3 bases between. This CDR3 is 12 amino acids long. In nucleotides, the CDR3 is TGTGCCAGCAGCGATATGAACACTGAAGCTTTCTTT. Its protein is CASSDMNTEAFF.

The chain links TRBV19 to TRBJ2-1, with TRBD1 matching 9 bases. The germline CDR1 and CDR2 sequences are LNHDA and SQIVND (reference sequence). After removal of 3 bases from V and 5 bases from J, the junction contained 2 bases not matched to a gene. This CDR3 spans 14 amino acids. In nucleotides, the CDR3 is TGTGCCAGTAGTATGTGGACAGGGGACAATGAGCAGTTCTTC. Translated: CASSMWTGDNEQFF.

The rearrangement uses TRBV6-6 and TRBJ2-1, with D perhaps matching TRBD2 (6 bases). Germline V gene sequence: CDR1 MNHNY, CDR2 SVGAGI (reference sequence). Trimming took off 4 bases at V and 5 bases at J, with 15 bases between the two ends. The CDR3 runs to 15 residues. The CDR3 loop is CASSLGTLRNNEQFF. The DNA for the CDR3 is TGTGCCAGCAGTTTAGGGACTCTTCGTAACAATGAGCAGTTCTTC.

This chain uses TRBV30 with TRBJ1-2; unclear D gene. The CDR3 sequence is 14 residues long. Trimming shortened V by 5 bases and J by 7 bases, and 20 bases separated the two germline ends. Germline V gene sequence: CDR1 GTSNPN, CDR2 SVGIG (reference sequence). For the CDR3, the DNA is TGTGCCTGGGGGGAGACCGATCTCTGGGGTGGCTACACCTTC. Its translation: CAWGETDLWGGYTF.

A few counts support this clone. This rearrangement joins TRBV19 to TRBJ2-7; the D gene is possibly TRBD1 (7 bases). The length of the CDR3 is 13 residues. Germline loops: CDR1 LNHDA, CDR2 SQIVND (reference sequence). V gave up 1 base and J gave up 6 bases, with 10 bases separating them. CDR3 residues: CASSIGGTAEQYF. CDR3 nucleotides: TGTGCCAGTAGTATAGGCGGGACAGCCGAGCAGTACTTC.

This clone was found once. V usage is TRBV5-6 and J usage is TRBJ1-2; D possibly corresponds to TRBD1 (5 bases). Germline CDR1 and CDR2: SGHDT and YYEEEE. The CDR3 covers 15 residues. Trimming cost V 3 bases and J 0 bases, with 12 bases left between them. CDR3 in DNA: TGTGCCAGCAGCTGGACGTCGACAGCTAACTATGGCTACACCTTC. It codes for CASSWTSTANYGYTF.

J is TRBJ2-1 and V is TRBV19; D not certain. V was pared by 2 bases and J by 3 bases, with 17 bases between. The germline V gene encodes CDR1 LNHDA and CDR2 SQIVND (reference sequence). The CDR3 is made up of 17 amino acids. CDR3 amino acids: CASSIQERQSHYNEQFF. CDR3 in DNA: TGTGCCAGTAGTATACAAGAGAGGCAGAGCCACTACAATGAGCAGTTCTTC. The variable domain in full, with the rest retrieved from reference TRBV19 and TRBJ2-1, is DGGITQSPKYLFRKEGQNVTLSCEQNLNHDAMYWYRQDPGQGLRLIYYSQIVNDFQKGDIAEGYSVSREKKESFPLTVTSAQKNPTAFYLCASSIQERQSHYNEQFFGPGTRLTVL.

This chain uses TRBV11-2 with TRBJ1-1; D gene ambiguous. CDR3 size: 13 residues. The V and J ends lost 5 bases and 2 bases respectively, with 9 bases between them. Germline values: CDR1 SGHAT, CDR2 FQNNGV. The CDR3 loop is CASSHYTNTEAFF. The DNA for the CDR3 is TGTGCCAGCAGCCATTACACAAACACTGAAGCTTTCTTT. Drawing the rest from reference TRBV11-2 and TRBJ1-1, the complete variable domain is EAGVAQSPRYKIIEKRQSVAFWCNPISGHATLYWYQQILGQGPKLLIQFQNNGVVDDSQLPKDRFSAERLKGVDSTLKIQPAKLEDSAVYLCASSHYTNTEAFFGQGTRLTVV.

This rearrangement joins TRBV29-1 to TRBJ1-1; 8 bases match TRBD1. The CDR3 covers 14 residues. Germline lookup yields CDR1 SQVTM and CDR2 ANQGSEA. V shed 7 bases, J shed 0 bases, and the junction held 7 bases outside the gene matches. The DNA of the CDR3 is TGCAGCGCTGGGGACAGGAGGATGAACACTGAAGCTTTCTTT. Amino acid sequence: CSAGDRRMNTEAFF.

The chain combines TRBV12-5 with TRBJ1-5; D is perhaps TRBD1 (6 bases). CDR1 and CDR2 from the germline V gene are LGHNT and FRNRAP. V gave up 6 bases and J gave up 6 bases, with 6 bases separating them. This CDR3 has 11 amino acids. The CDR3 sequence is CASGTGQPQHF. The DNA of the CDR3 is TGTGCTAGTGGGACAGGTCAGCCCCAGCATTTT.

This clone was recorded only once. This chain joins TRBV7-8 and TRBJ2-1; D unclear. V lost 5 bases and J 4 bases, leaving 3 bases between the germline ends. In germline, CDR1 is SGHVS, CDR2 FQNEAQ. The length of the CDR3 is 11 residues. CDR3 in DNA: TGTGCCAGCAGCCCGTACAATGAGCAGTTCTTC. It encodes CASSPYNEQFF.

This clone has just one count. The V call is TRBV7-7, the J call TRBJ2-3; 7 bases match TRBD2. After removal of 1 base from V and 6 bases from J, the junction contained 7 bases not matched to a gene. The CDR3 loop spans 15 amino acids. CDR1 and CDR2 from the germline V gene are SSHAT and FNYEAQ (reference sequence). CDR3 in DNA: TGTGCCAGCAGCTTAGTCCCTAGCGGCCCTGATACGCAGTATTTT. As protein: CASSLVPSGPDTQYF.

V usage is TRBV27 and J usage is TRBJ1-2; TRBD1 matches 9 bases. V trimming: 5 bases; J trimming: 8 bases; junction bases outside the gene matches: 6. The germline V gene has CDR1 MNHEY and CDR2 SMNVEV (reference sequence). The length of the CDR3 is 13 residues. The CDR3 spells CASSRDRARGYTF. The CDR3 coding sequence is TGTGCCAGCAGTCGGGACAGGGCGCGAGGCTACACCTTC.

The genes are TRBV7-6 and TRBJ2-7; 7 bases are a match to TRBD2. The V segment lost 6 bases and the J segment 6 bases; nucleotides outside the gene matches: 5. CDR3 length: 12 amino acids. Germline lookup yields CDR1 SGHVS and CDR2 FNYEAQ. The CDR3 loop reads CASSRGVSEQYF. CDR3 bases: TGTGCCAGCAGTCGGGGGGTGAGCGAGCAGTACTTC.

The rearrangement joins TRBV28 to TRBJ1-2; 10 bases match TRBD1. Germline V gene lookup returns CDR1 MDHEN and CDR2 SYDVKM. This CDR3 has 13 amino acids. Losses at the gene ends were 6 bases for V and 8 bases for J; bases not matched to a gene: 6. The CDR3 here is CASSSDRGPGYTF. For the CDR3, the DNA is TGTGCCAGCAGCTCAGACAGGGGGCCCGGCTACACCTTC.